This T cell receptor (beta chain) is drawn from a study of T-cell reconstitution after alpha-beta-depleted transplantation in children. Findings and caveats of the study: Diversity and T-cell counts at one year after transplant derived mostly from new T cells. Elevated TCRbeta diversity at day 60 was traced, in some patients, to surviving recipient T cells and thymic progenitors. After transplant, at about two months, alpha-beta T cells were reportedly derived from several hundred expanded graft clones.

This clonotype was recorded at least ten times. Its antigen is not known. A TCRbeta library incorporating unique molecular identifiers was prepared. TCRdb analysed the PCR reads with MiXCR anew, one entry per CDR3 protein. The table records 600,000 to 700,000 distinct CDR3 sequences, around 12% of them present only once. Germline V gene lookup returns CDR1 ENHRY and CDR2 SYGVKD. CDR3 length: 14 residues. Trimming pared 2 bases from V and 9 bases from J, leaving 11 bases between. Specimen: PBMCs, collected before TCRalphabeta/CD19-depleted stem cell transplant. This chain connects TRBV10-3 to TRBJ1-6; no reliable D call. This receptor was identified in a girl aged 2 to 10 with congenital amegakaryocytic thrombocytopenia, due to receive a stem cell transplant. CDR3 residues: CAISEGEYGSPLHF. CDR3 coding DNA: TGTGCCATCAGTGAGGGGGAGTATGGTTCACCCCTCCACTTT.